The sequence of this T cell receptor beta chain was determined in a study of preoperative IRX-2 immunotherapy in early breast cancer. Treatment meaning: preoperative locoregional IRX-2 cytokine immunotherapy. Germline CDR1 reads MNHGY; CDR2 reads SAAAGT. The CDR3 has 13 amino acids. V lost 10 bases and J 1 base, leaving 13 bases between the germline ends. Here immunoSEQ multiplex PCR was the method, and the copy in TCRdb shows in-frame clones only, minus some. The table records several thousand clones, around 84% of them present only once. The clonotype comes from a human donor with breast cancer. The material sequenced was tumor tissue, taken after IRX-2 immunotherapy. This chain connects TRBV6-8 to TRBJ1-2, with a tentative D call TRBD1 (5 bases). CDR3 sequence reads: CAIRSRDNYGYTF. The CDR3 DNA reads TGTGCCATCAGGAGCAGGGATAACTATGGCTACACCTTC.